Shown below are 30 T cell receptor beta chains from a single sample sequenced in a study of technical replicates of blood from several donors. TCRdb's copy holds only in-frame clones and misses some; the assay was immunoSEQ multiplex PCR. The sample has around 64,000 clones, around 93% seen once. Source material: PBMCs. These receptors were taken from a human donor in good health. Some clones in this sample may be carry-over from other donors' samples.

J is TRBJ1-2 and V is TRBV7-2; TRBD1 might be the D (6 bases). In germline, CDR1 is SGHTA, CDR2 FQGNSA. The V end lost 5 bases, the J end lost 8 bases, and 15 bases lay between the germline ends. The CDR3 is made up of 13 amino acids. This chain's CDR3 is CASSLDATGGYTF. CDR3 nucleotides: TGTGCCAGCAGCCTCGACGCGACAGGAGGCTACACCTTC.

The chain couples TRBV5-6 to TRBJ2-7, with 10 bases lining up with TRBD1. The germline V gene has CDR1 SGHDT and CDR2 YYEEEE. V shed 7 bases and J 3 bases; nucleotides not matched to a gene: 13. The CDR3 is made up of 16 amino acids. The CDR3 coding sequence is TGTGCCAGCGGGGGTAATCGAGGGACAGGGGTCTACGAGCAGTACTTC. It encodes CASGGNRGTGVYEQYF.

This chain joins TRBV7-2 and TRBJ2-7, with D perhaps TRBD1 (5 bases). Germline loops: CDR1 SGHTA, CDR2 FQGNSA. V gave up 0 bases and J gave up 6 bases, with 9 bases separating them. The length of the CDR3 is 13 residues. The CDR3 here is CASSLALTVEQYF. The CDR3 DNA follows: TGTGCCAGCAGCTTAGCGCTGACAGTCGAGCAGTACTTC.

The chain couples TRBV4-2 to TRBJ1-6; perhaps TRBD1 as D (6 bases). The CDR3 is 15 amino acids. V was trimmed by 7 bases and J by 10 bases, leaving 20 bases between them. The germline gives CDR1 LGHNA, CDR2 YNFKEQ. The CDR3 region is CASIPQWGTNSPLHF. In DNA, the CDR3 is TGTGCCAGCATCCCTCAATGGGGGACAAACTCACCCCTCCACTTT.

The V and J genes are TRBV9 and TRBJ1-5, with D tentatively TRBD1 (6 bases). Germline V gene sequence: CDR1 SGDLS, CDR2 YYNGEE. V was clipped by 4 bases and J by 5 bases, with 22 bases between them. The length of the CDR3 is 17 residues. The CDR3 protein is CASSRACGQLMDQPQHF. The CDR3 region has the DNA TGTGCCAGCAGCCGAGCTTGTGGACAGTTAATGGATCAGCCCCAGCATTTT.

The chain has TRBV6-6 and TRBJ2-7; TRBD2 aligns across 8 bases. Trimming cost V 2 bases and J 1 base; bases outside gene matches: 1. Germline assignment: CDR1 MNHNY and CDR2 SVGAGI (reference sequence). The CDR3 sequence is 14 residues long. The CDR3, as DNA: TGTGCCAGCAGTTACGGCGGGAGGTCCTACGAGCAGTACTTC. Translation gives CASSYGGRSYEQYF.

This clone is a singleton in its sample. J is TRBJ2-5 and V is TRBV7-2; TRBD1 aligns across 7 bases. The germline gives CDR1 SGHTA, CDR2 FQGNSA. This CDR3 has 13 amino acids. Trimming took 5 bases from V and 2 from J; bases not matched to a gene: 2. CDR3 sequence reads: CASSRGQQETQYF. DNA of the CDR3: TGTGCCAGCAGCCGGGGACAGCAAGAGACCCAGTACTTC. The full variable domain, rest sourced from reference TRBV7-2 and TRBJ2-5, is GAGVSQSPSNKVTEKGKDVELRCDPISGHTALYWYRQSLGQGLEFLIYFQGNSAPDKSGLPSDRFSAERTGGSVSTLTIQRTQQEDSAVYLCASSRGQQETQYFGPGTRLLVL.

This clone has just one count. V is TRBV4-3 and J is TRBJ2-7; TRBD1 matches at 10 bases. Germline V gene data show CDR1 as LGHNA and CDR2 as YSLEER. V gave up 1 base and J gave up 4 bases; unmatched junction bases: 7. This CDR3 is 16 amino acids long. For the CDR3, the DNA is TGCGCCAGCAGCCAAGGCCCCGGGACAGGGGCTTACGAGCAGTACTTC. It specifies CASSQGPGTGAYEQYF.

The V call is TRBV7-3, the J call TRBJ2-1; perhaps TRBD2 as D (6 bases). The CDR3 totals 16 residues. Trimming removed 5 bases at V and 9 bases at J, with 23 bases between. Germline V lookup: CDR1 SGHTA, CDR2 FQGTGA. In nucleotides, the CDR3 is TGTGCCAGCAGCATCTCCGCCGGGACTCTAACTGTTGAGCAGTTCTTC. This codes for CASSISAGTLTVEQFF.

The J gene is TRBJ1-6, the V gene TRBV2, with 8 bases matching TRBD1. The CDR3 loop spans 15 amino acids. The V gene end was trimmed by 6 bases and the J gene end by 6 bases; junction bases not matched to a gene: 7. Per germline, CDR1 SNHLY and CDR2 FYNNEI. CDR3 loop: CASSNWTGLNSPLHF. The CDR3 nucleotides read TGTGCCAGCAGCAATTGGACAGGGCTTAATTCACCCCTCCACTTT.

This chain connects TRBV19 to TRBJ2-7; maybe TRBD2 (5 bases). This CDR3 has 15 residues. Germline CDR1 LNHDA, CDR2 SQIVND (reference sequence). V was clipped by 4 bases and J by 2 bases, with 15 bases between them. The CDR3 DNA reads TGTGCCAGTAGTACCCCCGTGGGAGACACCTACGAGCAGTACTTC. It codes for CASSTPVGDTYEQYF.

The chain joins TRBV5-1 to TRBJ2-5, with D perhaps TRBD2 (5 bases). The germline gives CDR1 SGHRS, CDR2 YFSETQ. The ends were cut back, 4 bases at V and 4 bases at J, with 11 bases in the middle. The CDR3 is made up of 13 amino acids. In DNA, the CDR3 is TGCGCCAGCAGCAGACTACCAGGAGAGACCCAGTACTTC. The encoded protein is CASSRLPGETQYF.

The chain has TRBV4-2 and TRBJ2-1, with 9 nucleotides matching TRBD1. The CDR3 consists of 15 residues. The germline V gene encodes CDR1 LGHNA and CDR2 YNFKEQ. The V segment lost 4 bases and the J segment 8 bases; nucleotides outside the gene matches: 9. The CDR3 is CASSPSGTGFDEQFF. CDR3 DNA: TGTGCCAGCAGCCCAAGCGGGACAGGGTTCGATGAGCAGTTCTTC.

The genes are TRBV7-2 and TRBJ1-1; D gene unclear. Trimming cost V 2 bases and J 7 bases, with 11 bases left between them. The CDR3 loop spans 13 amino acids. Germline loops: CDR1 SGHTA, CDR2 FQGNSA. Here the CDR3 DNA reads TGTGCCAGCAGCTTATTCCGAGATGTTGAAGCTTTCTTT. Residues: CASSLFRDVEAFF. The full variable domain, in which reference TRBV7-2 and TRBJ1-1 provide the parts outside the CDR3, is GAGVSQSPSNKVTEKGKDVELRCDPISGHTALYWYRQSLGQGLEFLIYFQGNSAPDKSGLPSDRFSAERTGGSVSTLTIQRTQQEDSAVYLCASSLFRDVEAFFGQGTRLTVV.

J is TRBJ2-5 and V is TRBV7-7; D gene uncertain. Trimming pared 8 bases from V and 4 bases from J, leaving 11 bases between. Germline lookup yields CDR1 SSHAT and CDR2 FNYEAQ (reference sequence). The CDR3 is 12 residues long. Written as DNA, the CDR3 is TGTGCCAGCGGTAGTAAACGAGAGACCCAGTACTTC. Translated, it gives CASGSKRETQYF.

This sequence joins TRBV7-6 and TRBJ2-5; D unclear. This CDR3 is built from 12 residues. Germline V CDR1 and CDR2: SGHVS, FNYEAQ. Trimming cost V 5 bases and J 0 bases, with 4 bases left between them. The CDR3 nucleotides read TGTGCCAGCAGCCATTACCAAGAGACCCAGTACTTC. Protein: CASSHYQETQYF.

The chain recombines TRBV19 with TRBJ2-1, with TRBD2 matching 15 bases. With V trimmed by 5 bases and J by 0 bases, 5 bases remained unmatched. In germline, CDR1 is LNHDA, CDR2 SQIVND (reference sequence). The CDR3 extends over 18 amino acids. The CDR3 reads CASSYGTSGGFSYNEQFF. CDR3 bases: TGTGCCAGTAGTTACGGGACTAGCGGGGGGTTCTCCTACAATGAGCAGTTCTTC.

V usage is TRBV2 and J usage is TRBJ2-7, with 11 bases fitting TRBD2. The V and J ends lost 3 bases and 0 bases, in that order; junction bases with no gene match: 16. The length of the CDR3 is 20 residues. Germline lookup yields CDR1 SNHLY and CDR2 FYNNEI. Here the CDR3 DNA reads TGTGCCAGCAGTGATATAGCCCGACTAGCGGGGAACCAAAGCTCCTACGAGCAGTACTTC. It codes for CASSDIARLAGNQSSYEQYF.

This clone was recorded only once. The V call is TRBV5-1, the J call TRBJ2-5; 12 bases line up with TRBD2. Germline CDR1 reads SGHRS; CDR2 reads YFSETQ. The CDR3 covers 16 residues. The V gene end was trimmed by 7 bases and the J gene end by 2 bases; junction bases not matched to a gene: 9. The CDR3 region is CASFLAGGPGQETQYF. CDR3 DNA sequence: TGCGCCAGCTTCCTAGCGGGAGGGCCTGGGCAAGAGACCCAGTACTTC.

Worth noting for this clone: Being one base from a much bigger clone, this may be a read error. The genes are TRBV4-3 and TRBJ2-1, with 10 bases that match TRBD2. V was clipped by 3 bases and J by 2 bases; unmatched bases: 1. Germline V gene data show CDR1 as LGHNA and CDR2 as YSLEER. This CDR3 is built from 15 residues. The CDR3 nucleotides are TGCGCCAGCAGCCAGACTAGCGGGCCCTACAATGAGCAGTTCTTC. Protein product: CASSQTSGPYNEQFF.

For the CDR3, the DNA is TGCGCCAGCAGCTTGACAGGCTCCTACGAGCAGTACTTC. Amino acid sequence: CASSLTGSYEQYF. The chain links TRBV5-1 to TRBJ2-7; D is perhaps TRBD1 (5 bases). The germline V and J ends were trimmed by 1 base and 0 bases, with 5 bases remaining between them. Per germline, CDR1 SGHRS and CDR2 YFSETQ. The CDR3 loop spans 13 amino acids.

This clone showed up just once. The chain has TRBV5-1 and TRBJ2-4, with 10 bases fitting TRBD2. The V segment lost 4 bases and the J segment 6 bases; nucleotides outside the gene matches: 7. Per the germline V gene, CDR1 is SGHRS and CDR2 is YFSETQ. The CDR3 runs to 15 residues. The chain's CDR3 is CASSPWSGGGNIQYF. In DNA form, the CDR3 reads TGCGCCAGCAGCCCGTGGAGCGGGGGGGGAAACATTCAGTACTTC.

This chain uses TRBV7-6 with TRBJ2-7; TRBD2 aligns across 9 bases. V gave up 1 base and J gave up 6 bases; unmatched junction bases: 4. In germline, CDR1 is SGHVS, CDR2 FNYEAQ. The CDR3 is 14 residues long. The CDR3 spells CASSLGGGGGEQYF. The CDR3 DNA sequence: TGTGCCAGCAGCTTAGGAGGCGGGGGGGGCGAGCAGTACTTC.

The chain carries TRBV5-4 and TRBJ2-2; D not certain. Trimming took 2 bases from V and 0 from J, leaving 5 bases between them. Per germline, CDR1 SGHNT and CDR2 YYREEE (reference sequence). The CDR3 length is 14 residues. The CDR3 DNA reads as TGTGCCAGCAGCTTCTCAGCGAACACCGGGGAGCTGTTTTTT. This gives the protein CASSFSANTGELFF. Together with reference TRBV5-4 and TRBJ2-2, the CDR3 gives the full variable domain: ETGVTQSPTHLIKTRGQQVTLRCSSQSGHNTVSWYQQALGQGPQFIFQYYREEENGRGNFPPRFSGLQFPNYSSELNVNALELDDSALYLCASSFSANTGELFFGEGSRLTVL.

As DNA, the CDR3 is TGTGCCAGCAGCTCCGGCTCCTACAATGAGCAGTTCTTC. It specifies CASSSGSYNEQFF. This chain connects TRBV2 to TRBJ2-1; D is unresolved. The CDR3 spans 13 residues. The V and J ends lost 6 bases and 0 bases respectively, with 6 bases between them. Germline lookup yields CDR1 SNHLY and CDR2 FYNNEI.

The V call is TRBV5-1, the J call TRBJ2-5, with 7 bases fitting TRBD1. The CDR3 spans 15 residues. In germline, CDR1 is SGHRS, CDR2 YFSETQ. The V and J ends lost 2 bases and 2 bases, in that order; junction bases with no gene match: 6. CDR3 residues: CASSFQPGQQETQYF. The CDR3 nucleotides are TGCGCCAGCAGCTTTCAGCCGGGACAGCAAGAGACCCAGTACTTC.

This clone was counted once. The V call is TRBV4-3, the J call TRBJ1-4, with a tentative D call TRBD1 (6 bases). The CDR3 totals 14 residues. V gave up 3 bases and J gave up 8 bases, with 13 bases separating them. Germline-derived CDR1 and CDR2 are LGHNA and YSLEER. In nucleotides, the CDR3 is TGCGCCAGCAGCCAGGAGGGGGAGGGGGAAAAACTGTTTTTT. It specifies CASSQEGEGEKLFF.

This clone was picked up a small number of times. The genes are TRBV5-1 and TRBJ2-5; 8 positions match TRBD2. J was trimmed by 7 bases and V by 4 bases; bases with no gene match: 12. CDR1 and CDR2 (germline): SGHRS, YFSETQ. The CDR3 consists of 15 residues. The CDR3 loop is CASSMVGGVAMTQYF. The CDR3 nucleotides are TGCGCCAGCAGCATGGTCGGGGGGGTCGCGATGACCCAGTACTTC.

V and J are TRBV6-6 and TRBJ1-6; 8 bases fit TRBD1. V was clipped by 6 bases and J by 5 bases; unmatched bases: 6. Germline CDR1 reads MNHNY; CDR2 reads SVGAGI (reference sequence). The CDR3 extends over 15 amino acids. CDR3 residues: CASRTGGGNNSPLHF. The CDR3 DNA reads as TGTGCCAGCAGAACAGGGGGAGGCAATAATTCACCCCTCCACTTT.

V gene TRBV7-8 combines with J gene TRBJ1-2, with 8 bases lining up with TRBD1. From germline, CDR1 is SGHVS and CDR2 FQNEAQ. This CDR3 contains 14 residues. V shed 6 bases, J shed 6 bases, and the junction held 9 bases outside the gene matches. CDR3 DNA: TGTGCCAGCAGTTACCAGACAGGGGTAGATGGCTACACCTTC. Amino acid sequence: CASSYQTGVDGYTF.